The rows below give T cell receptor beta chains drawn from one sample of a study of blood T cells in healthy people across ages. TCRdb re-analysed the 5' RACE reads in MiXCR, keeping a single row per CDR3 protein. The sample lists approximately 900,000 distinct CDR3 sequences, 25% to 35% occurring once. The same data also went into a second study, on T cells of mothers and their children.

Material: blood. These receptors came from a woman aged 40 to 49 in good health. Both conserved end residues are part of each CDR3. Each record gives: D gene, CDR3 length, J gene, clone size, V gene, CDR3 protein, CDR3 DNA. A D gene is named only where the DNA matches it firmly. Clone size is stated in some rows and not others, as once, few, many or a class when expanded.

.,12,TRBJ2-7,.,TRBV3-1,CAGSQDDYEQYF,TGTGCCGGCAGCCAGGATGACTACGAGCAGTACTTC
.,12,TRBJ2-4,.,TRBV7-9,CASSDLANEQYF,TGTGCCAGCAGCGACCTAGCCAATGAGCAGTACTTC
.,16,TRBJ2-7,many,TRBV6-5,CASSYSARKSSYEQYF,TGTGCCAGCAGTTACTCCGCCAGAAAGAGCTCCTACGAGCAGTACTTC
.,13,TRBJ1-4,.,TRBV29-1,CSVGATTNEKLFF,TGCAGCGTTGGGGCCACAACTAATGAAAAACTGTTTTTT
TRBD2,15,TRBJ2-1,.,TRBV5-1,CASSFAGESYNEQFF,TGCGCCAGCAGCTTTGCGGGGGAGTCCTACAATGAGCAGTTCTTC
.,14,TRBJ2-6,many,TRBV3-1,CASSEGPGANVLTF,TGTGCCAGCAGCGAAGGGCCTGGGGCCAACGTCCTGACTTTC
.,15,TRBJ1-1,few,TRBV28,CASNSWGEGNTEAFF,TGTGCCAGCAATAGCTGGGGGGAAGGAAACACTGAAGCTTTCTTT
.,12,TRBJ1-2,.,TRBV29-1,CSIEDPGEGYTF,TGCAGCATTGAAGATCCGGGGGAAGGCTACACCTTC
.,15,TRBJ1-2,few,TRBV6-1,CASSSGGGGFRGYTF,TGTGCCAGCAGTTCCGGCGGGGGGGGCTTTCGTGGCTACACCTTC
.,14,TRBJ1-5,.,TRBV29-1,CSVEVGGVDQPQHF,TGCAGCGTTGAAGTAGGAGGGGTAGATCAGCCCCAGCATTTT
.,16,TRBJ2-7,few,TRBV27,CASTAGTGLGVYEQYF,TGTGCCAGCACCGCTGGGACGGGGCTAGGTGTGTACGAGCAGTACTTC
TRBD2,14,TRBJ2-1,few,TRBV27,CAGSLAGGVNEQFF,TGTGCCGGCAGTTTAGCGGGGGGGGTAAATGAGCAGTTCTTC
.,13,TRBJ2-7,many,TRBV12-3/TRBV12-4,CASSRWGSSEQYF,TGTGCCAGCAGTAGATGGGGCAGTAGCGAGCAGTACTTC
.,13,TRBJ1-5,.,TRBV30,CAWSVGPAQPQHF,TGTGCCTGGAGTGTGGGTCCCGCTCAGCCCCAGCATTTT
.,14,TRBJ2-1,.,TRBV18,CASSPLDWNNEQFF,TGTGCCAGCTCACCCTTGGACTGGAACAATGAGCAGTTCTTC
TRBD1,15,TRBJ1-1,many,TRBV29-1,CSVDIQGVLNTEAFF,TGCAGCGTTGATATACAGGGGGTCTTGAACACTGAAGCTTTCTTT
TRBD1,14,TRBJ2-3,.,TRBV7-2,CASTRQGSTDTQYF,TGTGCCAGCACCCGACAGGGCAGTACAGATACGCAGTATTTT
.,14,TRBJ1-5,.,TRBV7-9,CASSSGPNGQPQHF,TGTGCCAGCAGCTCCGGGCCGAACGGTCAGCCCCAGCATTTT
.,14,TRBJ1-4,few,TRBV4-1,CASSQSGQREKLFF,TGCGCCAGCAGCCAATCCGGGCAAAGAGAAAAACTGTTTTTT
.,14,TRBJ1-1,.,TRBV9,CASSVQGLDTEAFF,TGTGCCAGCAGCGTACAGGGATTGGACACTGAAGCTTTCTTT
.,13,TRBJ2-7,.,TRBV6-1,CASIRPGRRGQYF,TGTGCCAGCATCCGTCCAGGGCGACGTGGGCAGTACTTC
TRBD1,12,TRBJ2-1,few,TRBV20-1,CSANSGGNEQFF,TGCAGTGCTAACTCAGGGGGCAATGAGCAGTTCTTC
.,14,TRBJ1-1,once,TRBV9,CASSVAPRGGEAFF,TGTGCCAGCAGCGTAGCCCCAAGGGGGGGTGAAGCTTTCTTT
TRBD1,17,TRBJ1-2,many,TRBV5-5,CASSLEGVGRGSYGYTF,TGTGCCAGCAGCTTGGAGGGGGTCGGCAGGGGGTCCTATGGCTACACCTTC
.,13,TRBJ2-7,few,TRBV12-3/TRBV12-4,CASSPAVAYEQYF,TGTGCCAGCAGCCCGGCCGTGGCCTACGAGCAGTACTTC
.,16,TRBJ1-3,few,TRBV20-1,CSAPWGSPRTGNTIYF,TGCAGTGCTCCGTGGGGGTCCCCCCGAACAGGAAACACCATATATTTT
.,13,TRBJ2-7,.,TRBV9,CASSVGGHDEQYF,TGTGCCAGCAGCGTTGGGGGTCACGACGAGCAGTACTTC
.,15,TRBJ1-6,few,TRBV2,CASSPLVQAGSPLHF,TGTGCCAGCAGCCCCCTTGTCCAGGCCGGGTCACCCCTCCACTTT
.,15,TRBJ1-1,.,TRBV27,CASSLQTTGNTEAFF,TGTGCCAGCAGTTTACAAACGACAGGCAACACTGAAGCTTTCTTT
.,12,TRBJ2-3,few,TRBV20-1,CSQTRGTDTQYF,TGCAGTCAGACCCGGGGCACAGATACGCAGTATTTT
TRBD1,17,TRBJ2-3,.,TRBV28,CASSSPGQGFGTDTQYF,TGTGCCAGCAGCTCCCCAGGACAGGGGTTTGGTACAGATACGCAGTATTTT
.,14,TRBJ2-4,.,TRBV18,CASSPNRNRPIQYF,TGTGCCAGCTCACCAAATCGGAACAGGCCCATTCAGTACTTC
.,12,TRBJ2-5,.,TRBV20-1,CSASLGFNEQYF,TGCAGTGCTAGTTTGGGCTTCAATGAGCAGTACTTC
.,14,TRBJ2-5,.,TRBV29-1,CSVGRQPRRNEQYF,TGCAGCGTTGGTCGACAGCCAAGACGGAATGAGCAGTACTTC
TRBD2,17,TRBJ2-3,many,TRBV7-3,CASSFGGSGGTLDTQYF,TGTGCCAGCAGCTTTGGTGGTAGCGGGGGGACCTTAGATACGCAGTATTTT
.,14,TRBJ1-4,few,TRBV20-1,CSAKTGSTNEKLFF,TGCAGTGCGAAAACAGGATCAACTAATGAAAAACTGTTTTTT
.,14,TRBJ1-1,.,TRBV20-1,CSARGAGVDTEAFF,TGCAGTGCTAGGGGTGCGGGGGTTGACACTGAAGCTTTCTTT
.,14,TRBJ2-5,.,TRBV20-1,CSASDRSGMYEQYF,TGCAGTGCTAGTGATCGGTCAGGGATGTATGAGCAGTACTTC
.,16,TRBJ1-2,many,TRBV4-1,CASSPAYRERNYGYTF,TGCGCCAGCAGCCCAGCCTACAGGGAAAGGAACTATGGCTACACCTTC
.,12,TRBJ2-1,once,TRBV6-2/TRBV6-3,CTSSQTYNEQFF,TGTACCAGCAGTCAAACCTACAATGAGCAGTTCTTC
TRBD1,16,TRBJ1-6,many,TRBV7-3,CASSLNARGSNSPLHF,TGTGCCAGCAGCTTAAATGCCAGGGGGTCGAATTCACCCCTCCACTTT
.,15,TRBJ1-1,.,TRBV4-2,CASSQHGGENTEAFF,TGTGCCAGCAGCCAACACGGGGGGGAGAACACTGAAGCTTTCTTT
TRBD1,15,TRBJ1-4,few,TRBV4-3,CASSQTGGAGEKLFF,TGCGCCAGCAGCCAGACAGGGGGCGCAGGCGAAAAACTGTTTTTT
TRBD1,15,TRBJ1-5,.,TRBV25-1,CASRPTGIIDQPQHF,TGTGCCAGCAGGCCGACAGGGATTATTGATCAGCCCCAGCATTTT
.,15,TRBJ2-3,once,TRBV2,CASSEEQISTDTQYF,TGTGCCAGCAGTGAAGAACAGATTAGCACAGATACGCAGTATTTT
.,15,TRBJ2-7,few,TRBV28,CASSSPRAGAHEQYF,TGTGCCAGCAGTTCCCCCCGGGCAGGGGCCCACGAGCAGTACTTC
TRBD2,17,TRBJ2-1,.,TRBV7-6,CASSSSGGSHSYNEQFF,TGTGCCAGCAGCTCGAGCGGGGGGTCTCACTCCTACAATGAGCAGTTCTTC
TRBD1,16,TRBJ1-2,few,TRBV24-1,CATSDSRWTGDYGYTF,TGTGCCACCAGTGATTCGAGATGGACAGGGGACTATGGCTACACCTTC
.,13,TRBJ2-7,many,TRBV12-3/TRBV12-4,CASSQTGSYEQYF,TGTGCCAGCAGTCAGACTGGGTCCTACGAGCAGTACTTC
.,13,TRBJ2-2,.,TRBV3-1,CASSHGRPGELFF,TGTGCCAGCAGCCATGGGCGCCCCGGGGAGCTGTTTTTT
TRBD1,13,TRBJ2-7,many,TRBV6-2/TRBV6-3,CASSSDRVGEQYF,TGTGCCAGCAGCTCGGACAGGGTGGGCGAGCAGTACTTC
TRBD2,18,TRBJ2-5,many,TRBV3-1,CASSQETVGTGGQETQYF,TGTGCCAGCAGCCAAGAAACAGTGGGGACGGGGGGGCAAGAGACCCAGTACTTC
.,16,TRBJ2-7,.,TRBV4-1,CASSQATGYSAYEQYF,TGCGCCAGCAGCCAAGCTACAGGGTATAGCGCCTACGAGCAGTACTTC